These T cell receptor beta chains were read from a single sample in a study of T cell repertoires in enteric fever. MiXCR, run by TCRdb on the reads, gives a single entry per CDR3 protein. The data contain roughly 1,500 distinct CDR3 sequences, 35% of them seen just once; the ten biggest clones take up roughly 19%. Sequencing used CCR7- CD38- CD4+ T cells from PBMCs. The receptors were gathered from a human donor with Salmonella enteric fever, either typhoid or paratyphoid (not recorded which). The CDR3 runs from the conserved cysteine through the conserved F or W. D genes are given only for firm matches. For some rows the clone size is stated as once, few or many, or as a class when expanded; others skip it.

CDR3	DNA	size	V	J	D
CASSLGVSNEQFF	TGCGCCAGCAGCTTGGGGGTTAGCAATGAGCAGTTCTTC	-	TRBV5-1	TRBJ2-1	-
CASSEAIPPDTQYF	TGCGCCAGCAGCGAGGCCATCCCCCCAGATACGCAGTATTTT	-	TRBV5-1	TRBJ2-3	-
CASRPGLQETQYF	TGTGCCAGCCGCCCCGGGTTACAAGAGACCCAGTACTTC	-	TRBV12-3/TRBV12-4	TRBJ2-5	-
CASSEGQETQYF	TGTGCCAGCTCAGAAGGACAGGAGACCCAGTACTTC	large	TRBV18	TRBJ2-5	-
CASSLGRRGTGDFYEQYF	TGCGCCAGCAGCTTGGGTCGCCGCGGGACAGGGGATTTCTACGAGCAGTACTTC	few	TRBV5-1	TRBJ2-7	TRBD1
CASSRDQGQAHEQYF	TGTGCCAGCAGCCGAGACCAAGGACAGGCCCACGAGCAGTACTTC	-	TRBV3-1	TRBJ2-7	TRBD1
CAARRRETDTQYF	TGCGCCGCCCGCCGGCGGGAGACAGATACGCAGTATTTT	-	TRBV5-1	TRBJ2-3	TRBD2
CASSSVGTAQETQYF	TGCGCCAGCAGCTCCGTCGGGACAGCACAAGAGACCCAGTACTTC	-	TRBV5-1	TRBJ2-5	TRBD1
CASSSLTTGDGETQYF	TGCGCCAGCAGCTCGCTCACAACAGGGGACGGAGAGACCCAGTACTTC	-	TRBV5-1	TRBJ2-5	TRBD1
CASKETYTQYF	TGTGCCAGCAAAGAAACTTATACGCAGTATTTT	-	TRBV2	TRBJ2-3	-
CASSFLTGGPEKLFF	TGCGCCAGCAGCTTCCTGACAGGGGGCCCAGAAAAACTGTTTTTT	medium-sized	TRBV5-1	TRBJ1-4	TRBD1
CASRPDPHGQPQHF	TGTGCCAGCAGACCGGACCCCCATGGCCAGCCCCAGCATTTT	few	TRBV11-3	TRBJ1-5	-
CASSYGQGALGYTF	TGCGCCAGCAGCTATGGACAGGGGGCGCTTGGCTACACCTTC	large	TRBV5-1	TRBJ1-2	TRBD1
CASKRGVDEKLFF	TGTGCCAGCAAACGGGGAGTTGATGAAAAACTGTTTTTT	medium-sized	TRBV12-3/TRBV12-4	TRBJ1-4	-
CASSLVVIEDQPQHF	TGTGCCAGCAGCTTAGTGGTGATCGAGGATCAGCCCCAGCATTTT	medium-sized	TRBV7-2	TRBJ1-5	-
CASSVKQGDYEQYF	TGCGCCAGCAGCGTCAAACAGGGGGACTACGAGCAGTACTTC	once	TRBV5-1	TRBJ2-7	TRBD1
CASSLRDTNTGELFF	TGTGCCAGCAGCTTAAGGGACACTAACACCGGGGAGCTGTTTTTT	medium-sized	TRBV7-3	TRBJ2-2	-
CASSPGVQGVSYEQYF	TGTGCCAGCAGCCCGGGGGTACAGGGAGTTAGCTACGAGCAGTACTTC	-	TRBV7-9	TRBJ2-7	-
CASSAGTSGTDTQYF	TGCGCCAGCAGCGCTGGGACTAGCGGCACAGATACGCAGTATTTT	large	TRBV5-1	TRBJ2-3	TRBD2
CASSLDPKASYEQYF	TGCGCCAGCAGCTTGGATCCGAAAGCTTCCTACGAGCAGTACTTC	-	TRBV5-1	TRBJ2-7	-
CASSFRTSASTSSYNEQFF	TGCGCCAGCAGCTTCAGGACTAGCGCGTCGACGAGCTCCTACAATGAGCAGTTCTTC	-	TRBV5-1	TRBJ2-1	TRBD2
CASSSDRGSETQYF	TGTGCCAGCAGCTCAGACAGGGGCTCAGAGACCCAGTACTTC	few	TRBV7-9	TRBJ2-5	TRBD1
CASTETGPAPQFF	TGTGCCAGCACCGAGACAGGACCGGCCCCGCAGTTCTTC	large	TRBV18	TRBJ2-1	-
CASSEGTGSNQPQHF	TGCGCCAGCAGCGAGGGGACAGGGAGCAATCAGCCCCAGCATTTT	-	TRBV5-1	TRBJ1-5	TRBD1
CASSLDSSEEQYF	TGCGCCAGCAGCCTGGACAGCTCGGAAGAGCAGTACTTC	few	TRBV5-1	TRBJ2-7	-
CASSLETPYGYTF	TGTGCCAGCAGCTTAGAGACCCCCTATGGCTACACCTTC	-	TRBV7-9	TRBJ1-2	-
CASSYSRTGDSPLHF	TGTGCCAGCAGTTACTCGAGGACAGGCGATTCACCCCTCCACTTT	medium-sized	TRBV6-5	TRBJ1-6	TRBD1
CATSGPSTDTQYF	TGTGCCACCAGCGGGCCCAGCACAGATACGCAGTATTTT	-	TRBV15	TRBJ2-3	-
CARSPGGDEQFF	TGTGCCAGAAGCCCCGGTGGGGATGAGCAGTTCTTC	large	TRBV5-3	TRBJ2-1	-
CASSLAQGNEKLFF	TGTGCCAGCAGCTTAGCTCAGGGGAATGAAAAACTGTTTTTT	-	TRBV13	TRBJ1-4	-
CASSKTGPSSGANVLTF	TGTGCCAGCTCAAAGACAGGGCCTAGCTCTGGGGCCAACGTCCTGACTTTC	-	TRBV18	TRBJ2-6	TRBD1
CASSHGTSSYEQYF	TGTGCCAGCAGCCACGGGACTAGCTCTTACGAGCAGTACTTC	-	TRBV11-3	TRBJ2-7	TRBD2
CASSIGTGPEKLFF	TGTGCCAGTAGTATTGGGACCGGGCCTGAAAAACTGTTTTTT	medium-sized	TRBV19	TRBJ1-4	-
CASSPGQPLAKNIQYF	TGTGCCAGCTCACCGGGACAGCCCTTAGCCAAAAACATTCAGTACTTC	few	TRBV18	TRBJ2-4	TRBD1
CASSPLGDTDTQYF	TGTGCCAGCAGCCCCTTAGGGGACACAGATACGCAGTATTTT	few	TRBV14	TRBJ2-3	-
CASSPGKLTGELFF	TGCGCCAGCAGCCCCGGAAAACTTACCGGGGAGCTGTTTTTT	large	TRBV5-1	TRBJ2-2	-
CASSLTSGTTPDTQYF	TGCGCCAGCAGCTTGACTAGCGGGACGACGCCAGATACGCAGTATTTT	-	TRBV5-1	TRBJ2-3	TRBD2
CATSTGSVSYYGYTF	TGTGCCACCAGTACAGGGTCGGTGTCTTACTATGGCTACACCTTC	few	TRBV28	TRBJ1-2	-
CASSVQGAQGYEQYF	TGCGCCAGCAGCGTACAGGGGGCACAAGGCTACGAGCAGTACTTC	-	TRBV5-1	TRBJ2-7	TRBD1
CASSSRFSETQYF	TGTGCCAGTAGTTCCCGGTTTTCGGAGACCCAGTACTTC	-	TRBV19	TRBJ2-5	-
CASSLAGGGDTQYF	TGTGCCAGCAGCTTAGCGGGAGGCGGAGATACGCAGTATTTT	-	TRBV7-8	TRBJ2-3	-
CASSVGPTGSGYTF	TGCGCCAGCAGCGTGGGGCCAACGGGGTCCGGATACACCTTC	-	TRBV5-1	TRBJ1-2	-
CASSPTGTRRSGANVLTF	TGCGCCAGCAGCCCGACAGGGACGAGACGCTCTGGGGCCAACGTCCTGACTTTC	-	TRBV5-1	TRBJ2-6	TRBD1
CASSLALGGASYEQYF	TGCGCCAGCAGCTTGGCCCTCGGGGGGGCTTCCTACGAGCAGTACTTC	-	TRBV5-1	TRBJ2-7	TRBD2
CASSPREPKNYNEQFF	TGTGCCAGCAGTCCCAGGGAGCCCAAAAACTACAATGAGCAGTTCTTC	large	TRBV7-9	TRBJ2-1	-
CASSTGLEETQYF	TGCGCCAGCAGCACAGGACTGGAAGAGACCCAGTACTTC	-	TRBV5-1	TRBJ2-5	-
CASSFSGTSGIEQYF	TGCGCCAGCAGCTTCTCCGGGACTAGCGGGATCGAGCAGTACTTC	few	TRBV5-1	TRBJ2-7	TRBD2
CASSTWTGEGTGELFF	TGCGCCAGCAGCACCTGGACAGGCGAAGGCACCGGGGAGCTGTTTTTT	-	TRBV5-1	TRBJ2-2	TRBD1
CASSLWGSGSSYEQYF	TGTGCCAGCAGCTTATGGGGCAGCGGGAGCTCCTACGAGCAGTACTTC	large	TRBV7-9	TRBJ2-7	TRBD2
CASSWGPASGRMNTQYF	TGCGCCAGCAGCTGGGGCCCCGCTAGCGGGAGGATGAATACGCAGTATTTT	-	TRBV5-1	TRBJ2-3	TRBD2
CASSLRGTDTQYF	TGCGCCAGCAGCCTAAGGGGCACAGATACGCAGTATTTT	-	TRBV5-1	TRBJ2-3	-
CASSPFPGELFF	TGCGCCAGCAGTCCTTTTCCCGGGGAGCTGTTTTTT	medium-sized	TRBV10-1	TRBJ2-2	-
CASSPGSTSTYEQYF	TGTGCCAGCTCACCAGGGTCCACATCCACCTACGAGCAGTACTTC	-	TRBV18	TRBJ2-7	-
CASSLGGSGNHEQFF	TGCGCCAGCAGCTTGGGTGGTAGCGGGAACCATGAGCAGTTCTTC	medium-sized	TRBV5-1	TRBJ2-1	TRBD2
CASSTGTWRQEQYF	TGCGCCAGCAGTACCGGGACATGGCGTCAGGAGCAGTACTTC	once	TRBV5-1	TRBJ2-7	-
CASSRGTGYYEQYF	TGCGCCAGCAGCCGGGGGACAGGATACTACGAGCAGTACTTC	few	TRBV5-1	TRBJ2-7	TRBD1
CASSSTLTDTQYF	TGCGCCAGCAGCTCCACCCTAACAGATACGCAGTATTTT	-	TRBV5-1	TRBJ2-3	-
CVSSSSGELFF	TGTGTCAGCAGCTCCTCCGGGGAGCTGTTTTTT	-	TRBV7-3	TRBJ2-2	-